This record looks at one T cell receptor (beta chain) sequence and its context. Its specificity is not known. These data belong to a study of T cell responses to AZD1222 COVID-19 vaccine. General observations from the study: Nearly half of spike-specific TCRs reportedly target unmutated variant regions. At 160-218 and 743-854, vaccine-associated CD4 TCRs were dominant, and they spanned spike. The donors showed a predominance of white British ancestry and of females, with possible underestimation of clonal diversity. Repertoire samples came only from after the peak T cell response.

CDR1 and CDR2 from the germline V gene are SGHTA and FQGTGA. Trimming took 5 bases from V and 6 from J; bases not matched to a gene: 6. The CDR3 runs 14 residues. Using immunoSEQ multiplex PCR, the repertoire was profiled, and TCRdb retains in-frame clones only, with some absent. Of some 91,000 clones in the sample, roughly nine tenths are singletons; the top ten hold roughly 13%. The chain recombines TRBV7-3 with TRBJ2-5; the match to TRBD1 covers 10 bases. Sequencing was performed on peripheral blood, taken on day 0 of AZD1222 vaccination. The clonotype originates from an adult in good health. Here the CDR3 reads CASSLTGGAQTQYF. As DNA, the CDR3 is TGTGCCAGCAGCCTGACAGGGGGCGCACAGACCCAGTACTTC.